This T cell receptor (beta chain) was obtained from a study of T cells in Graves' hyperthyroidism and ophthalmopathy. Study details: Peripheral blood was collected at initial diagnosis, before any treatment. Overall study results and limits: Researchers found most expanded thyroid clonotypes above 0.001 in blood as well.

A word on this clonotype: Its matching antigen is unknown.

V was pared by 11 bases and J by 2 bases, with 8 bases between. This CDR3 region has 11 residues. TCR beta CDR3 region amplification was performed from RNA transcripts. RT-PCR in the first round (using the HTBI primer set) targeted the TCR CDR3. TCRdb ran MiXCR on the multiplex PCR reads and lists one entry per CDR3 protein. The sample has approximately 560,000 distinct CDR3 sequences, approximately 15% seen once. The authors deemed Graves' hyperthyroidism stable absent ophthalmopathy progression within 18 months. J is TRBJ2-3 and V is TRBV12-3 or TRBV12-4; D gene ambiguous. The clonotype comes from a young woman with Graves' hyperthyroidism. Material for sequencing was blood. The CDR3 nucleotides read TGTGCCGGCACCGTCACAGATACGCAGTATTTT. Protein product: CAGTVTDTQYF.